Reported below is one T cell receptor (beta chain). Its cognate antigen is unknown. The protocol was immunoSEQ multiplex PCR, while the TCRdb copy is restricted to in-frame clones and leaves out a portion. The data show hundreds of thousands of clones, with roughly 70% seen just once and 1.5% to 2% held by the top ten. Germline V lookup: CDR1 LNHNV, CDR2 YYDKDF (reference sequence). CDR3 size: 16 residues. V lost 0 bases and J lost 7, with 16 bases in between. This specimen belongs to a study of shared clonotypes between healthy human individuals. Regarding the study as a whole: The researchers took only blood, and tissue repertoires probably look different.

This receptor was obtained from a woman between 25 and 40 years old in good health. The rearrangement uses TRBV15 and TRBJ1-3; D might be TRBD1 (5 bases). Sequences were obtained from memory CD4+ T cells sorted from blood. Sample subset: CD45RA-negative fraction. Written as DNA, the CDR3 is TGTGCCACCAGCAGAGATGTCGGTGTAAGGGGTAACACCATATATTTT. Its translation is CATSRDVGVRGNTIYF. The variable domain in full, completed from reference TRBV15 and TRBJ1-3, reads DAMVIQNPRYQVTQFGKPVTLSCSQTLNHNVMYWYQQKSSQAPKLLFHYYDKDFNNEADTPDNFQSRRPNTSFCFLDIRSPGLGDTAMYLCATSRDVGVRGNTIYFGEGSWLTVV.